These 5 T cell receptor beta chains share one sample of origin, sequenced in a study of cytomegalovirus exposure and HLA in healthy donors. The PCR used 60 Vbeta and 13 Jbeta primers. The assay was immunoSEQ multiplex PCR, and TCRdb's table has in-frame clones only and misses some. The data show 150,000 to 200,000 clones, around 78% seen once. Sequencing input: PBMCs. All receptors come from a man between 25 and 39 years old in good health and CMV-seronegative.

This chain uses TRBV2 with TRBJ2-2; D ambiguous. The CDR3 covers 15 residues. Trimming took 4 bases from V and 1 from J, leaving 10 bases between them. Germline assignment: CDR1 SNHLY and CDR2 FYNNEI. The CDR3 DNA sequence: TGTGCCAGCAGTGCCAGCAGACAGAACACCGGGGAGCTGTTTTTT. Translation gives CASSASRQNTGELFF. The whole variable domain, remainder taken from reference TRBV2 and TRBJ2-2, is EPEVTQTPSHQVTQMGQEVILRCVPISNHLYFYWYRQILGQKVEFLVSFYNNEISEKSEIFDDQFSVERPDGSNFTLKIRSTKLEDSAMYFCASSASRQNTGELFFGEGSRLTVL.

The chain links TRBV28 to TRBJ2-7; the match to TRBD1 covers 9 bases. The CDR3 runs to 17 residues. Trimming at V came to 5 bases and at J to 2 bases, leaving 13 bases not matched to a gene. The germline V gene has CDR1 MDHEN and CDR2 SYDVKM. Here the CDR3 reads CASSPLGGTGRTYEQYF. The CDR3 bases are TGTGCCAGCAGTCCCCTAGGCGGGACAGGGAGAACCTACGAGCAGTACTTC.

The chain carries TRBV2 and TRBJ2-7; 14 nucleotides agree with TRBD2. With 6 bases clipped from V and 2 bases from J, the junction kept 3 bases outside the gene matches. This CDR3 is 15 amino acids long. Germline loops: CDR1 SNHLY, CDR2 FYNNEI. The CDR3 is CASSPTSGRAYEQYF. Here the CDR3 DNA reads TGTGCCAGCAGCCCGACTAGCGGGAGGGCCTACGAGCAGTACTTC.

The V and J genes are TRBV30 and TRBJ2-7; D gene uncertain. Looked up from germline, CDR1 is GTSNPN and CDR2 is SVGIG (reference sequence). With 3 bases removed from V and 3 bases from J, the gap between germline ends came to 9 bases. This CDR3 has 12 amino acids. The CDR3 DNA reads as TGTGCCTGGAGCTCAGGCTTCTACGAGCAGTACTTC. It is translated as CAWSSGFYEQYF.

V and J are TRBV19 and TRBJ1-3, with 8 bases that match TRBD1. Germline lookup yields CDR1 LNHDA and CDR2 SQIVND (reference sequence). The trim removed 8 bases at V and 2 bases at J, leaving 11 bases unmatched. This CDR3 has 16 amino acids. CDR3 protein: CASAGQGAMAGNTIYF. The DNA of the CDR3 is TGTGCCAGTGCAGGCCAGGGGGCTATGGCTGGAAACACCATATATTTT. The complete variable domain, with remaining parts taken from reference TRBV19 and TRBJ1-3, reads DGGITQSPKYLFRKEGQNVTLSCEQNLNHDAMYWYRQDPGQGLRLIYYSQIVNDFQKGDIAEGYSVSREKKESFPLTVTSAQKNPTAFYLCASAGQGAMAGNTIYFGEGSWLTVV.